This T cell receptor (beta chain) comes out of a study of blood T cells in healthy people across ages. J lost 7 bases, V lost 5 bases, and 4 bases had no gene match. The CDR3 sequence is 14 residues long. Germline CDR1 is MNHEY and CDR2 is SVGEGT. The use of a sample-barcoded 5' primer and a J-beta primer mix characterized a second PCR of roughly 6 to 11 cycles. TCRdb re-called the 5' RACE reads with MiXCR, one entry per CDR3 protein. The sample lists about 720,000 distinct CDR3 sequences, approximately 22% occurring once. This receptor was taken from a man aged 70-80 years in good health. The sequenced material came from blood. This chain links TRBV6-2 or TRBV6-3 with TRBJ2-2; 10 bases are a match to TRBD2. The CDR3 sequence: CASSTGLAFGELFF. In nucleotides, the CDR3 is TGTGCCAGCAGTACGGGACTAGCGTTCGGGGAGCTGTTTTTT.